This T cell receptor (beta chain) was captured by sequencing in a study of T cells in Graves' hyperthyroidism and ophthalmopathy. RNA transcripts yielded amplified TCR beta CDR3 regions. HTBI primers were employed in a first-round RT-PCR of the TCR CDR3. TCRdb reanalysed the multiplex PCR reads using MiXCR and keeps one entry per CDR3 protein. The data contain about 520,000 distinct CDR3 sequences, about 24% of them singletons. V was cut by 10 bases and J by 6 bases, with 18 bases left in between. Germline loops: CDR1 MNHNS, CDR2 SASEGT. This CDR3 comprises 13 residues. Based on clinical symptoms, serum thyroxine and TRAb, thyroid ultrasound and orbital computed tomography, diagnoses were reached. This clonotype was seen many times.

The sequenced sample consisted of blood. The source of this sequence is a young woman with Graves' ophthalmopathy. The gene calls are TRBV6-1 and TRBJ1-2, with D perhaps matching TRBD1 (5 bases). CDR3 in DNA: TGTGCCACCGTACCCGCAGGGTATCATGGCTACACCTTC. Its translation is CATVPAGYHGYTF.